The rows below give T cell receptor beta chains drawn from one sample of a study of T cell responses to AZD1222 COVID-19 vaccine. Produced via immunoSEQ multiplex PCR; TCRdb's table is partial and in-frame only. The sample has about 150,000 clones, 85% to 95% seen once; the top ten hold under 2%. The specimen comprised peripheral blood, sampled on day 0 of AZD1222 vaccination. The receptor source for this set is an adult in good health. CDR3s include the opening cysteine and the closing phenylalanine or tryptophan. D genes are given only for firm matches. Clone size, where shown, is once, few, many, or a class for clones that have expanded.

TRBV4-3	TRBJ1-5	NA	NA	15	CASSQWTASNQPQHF	TGCGCCAGCAGCCAATGGACAGCAAGCAATCAGCCCCAGCATTTT
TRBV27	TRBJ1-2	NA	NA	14	CASSPPGGSYGYTF	TGTGCCAGCAGCCCACCGGGGGGGAGTTATGGCTACACCTTC
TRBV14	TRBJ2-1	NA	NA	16	CASSQAHTYAYNEQFF	TGTGCCAGCAGCCAAGCTCATACCTACGCTTACAATGAGCAGTTCTTC
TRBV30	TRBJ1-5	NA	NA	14	CAWSVQGDVQPQHF	TGTGCCTGGAGTGTACAAGGAGACGTACAGCCCCAGCATTTT
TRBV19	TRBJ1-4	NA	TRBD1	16	CASSPGQVIFREKLFF	TGTGCCAGTAGCCCGGGACAGGTTATATTTCGTGAAAAACTGTTTTTT
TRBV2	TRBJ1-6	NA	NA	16	CASSEDGAPYNSPLHF	TGTGCCAGCAGTGAAGATGGCGCACCGTATAATTCACCCCTCCACTTT
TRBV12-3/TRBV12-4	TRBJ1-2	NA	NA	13	CASSLGPNYGYTF	TGTGCCAGCAGTTTAGGTCCAAACTATGGCTACACCTTC
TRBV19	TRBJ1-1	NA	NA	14	CASSIDRVNTEAFF	TGTGCCAGTAGTATAGACAGGGTGAACACTGAAGCTTTCTTT
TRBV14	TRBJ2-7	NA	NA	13	CASSQVPGYEQYF	TGTGCCAGCAGCCAAGTTCCGGGCTACGAGCAGTACTTC
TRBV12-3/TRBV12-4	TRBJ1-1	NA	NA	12	CATEGLFEGAFF	TGTGCCACCGAGGGTCTATTCGAAGGAGCTTTCTTT
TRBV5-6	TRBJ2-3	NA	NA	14	CASSLRNSFDTQYF	TGTGCCAGCAGCTTACGTAATAGTTTTGATACGCAGTATTTT
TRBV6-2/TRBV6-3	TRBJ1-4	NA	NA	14	CASSLLGTDEKLFF	TGTGCCAGCAGTCTACTAGGGACTGACGAAAAACTGTTTTTT
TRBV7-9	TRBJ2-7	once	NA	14	CASSLDPGRDEQYF	TGTGCCAGCAGCCTCGATCCCGGCCGGGACGAGCAGTACTTC
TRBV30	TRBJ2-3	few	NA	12	CAWSVPKDTQYF	TGTGCCTGGAGTGTCCCGAAAGATACGCAGTATTTT
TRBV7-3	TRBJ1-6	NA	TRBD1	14	CASSRQGMASPLHF	TGTGCCAGCAGCAGACAGGGTATGGCTTCACCCCTCCACTTT
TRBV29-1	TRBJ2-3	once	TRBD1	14	CSVSPGQGSDTQYF	TGCAGCGTTTCTCCGGGACAGGGGTCAGATACGCAGTATTTT
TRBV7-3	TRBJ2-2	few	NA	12	CASSSGTGELFF	TGTGCCAGCAGCTCAGGGACAGGGGAGCTGTTTTTT
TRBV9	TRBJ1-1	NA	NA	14	CASSVVGGDTEAFF	TGTGCCAGCAGCGTAGTCGGGGGTGACACTGAAGCTTTCTTT
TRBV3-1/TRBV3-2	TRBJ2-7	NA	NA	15	CASKVGRVSSYEQYF	TGTGCCAGCAAAGTCGGGCGGGTAAGCTCCTACGAGCAGTACTTC
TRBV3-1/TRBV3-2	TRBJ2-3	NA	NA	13	CASSQDIRETQYF	TGTGCCAGCAGCCAAGATATTAGGGAAACGCAGTATTTT
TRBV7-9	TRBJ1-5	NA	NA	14	CASIKTGSNQPQHF	TGTGCCAGCATTAAAACAGGTAGCAATCAGCCCCAGCATTTT
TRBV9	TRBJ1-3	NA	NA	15	CASSHITSSGNTIYF	TGTGCCAGCAGCCATATTACTAGCTCTGGAAACACCATATATTTT
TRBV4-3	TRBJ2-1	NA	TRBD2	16	CASSQDGLAEYNEQFF	TGCGCCAGCAGCCAAGATGGACTAGCGGAGTACAATGAGCAGTTCTTC
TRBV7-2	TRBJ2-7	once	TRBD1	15	CASSLGRTGIYEQYF	TGTGCCAGCAGCTTAGGCAGGACAGGGATCTACGAGCAGTACTTC
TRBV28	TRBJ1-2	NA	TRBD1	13	CASSLTQGGGYTF	TGTGCCAGCAGTTTAACACAGGGGGGTGGCTACACCTTC
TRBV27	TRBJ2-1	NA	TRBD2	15	CASSRLAGSGNEQFF	TGTGCCAGCAGTCGACTAGCGGGGAGTGGGAATGAGCAGTTCTTC
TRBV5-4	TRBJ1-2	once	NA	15	CASSSPGSLNYGYTF	TGTGCCAGCAGCTCCCCAGGATCGCTTAACTATGGCTACACCTTC
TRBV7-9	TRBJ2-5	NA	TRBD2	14	CASSHSSGTETQYF	TGTGCCAGCAGCCATTCCAGCGGGACTGAGACCCAGTACTTC
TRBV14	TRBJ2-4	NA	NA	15	CASRQGGLAKNIQYF	TGTGCCAGCAGACAGGGAGGGCTAGCCAAAAACATTCAGTACTTC
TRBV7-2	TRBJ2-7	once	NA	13	CASSFPGGVEQYF	TGTGCCAGCAGCTTCCCCGGTGGGGTCGAGCAGTACTTC
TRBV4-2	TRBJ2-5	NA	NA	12	CASSQNQETQYF	TGTGCCAGCAGCCAAAACCAAGAGACCCAGTACTTC
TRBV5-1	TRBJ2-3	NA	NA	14	CASRGGYSTDTQYF	TGCGCCAGCAGGGGGGGATACAGCACAGATACGCAGTATTTT
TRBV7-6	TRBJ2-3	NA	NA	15	CASSRLVSSADTQYF	TGTGCCAGCAGCCGACTAGTTAGTTCGGCAGATACGCAGTATTTT
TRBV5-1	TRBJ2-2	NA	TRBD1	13	CASDRGDTGELFF	TGCGCCAGCGACAGGGGGGACACCGGGGAGCTGTTTTTT
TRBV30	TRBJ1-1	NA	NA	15	CAWSVRGGGNTEAFF	TGTGCCTGGAGTGTACGGGGGGGAGGGAACACTGAAGCTTTCTTT
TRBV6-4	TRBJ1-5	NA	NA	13	CASSRDGNQPQHF	TGTGCCAGCAGCCGGGACGGGAATCAGCCCCAGCATTTT
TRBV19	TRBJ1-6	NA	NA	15	CASSNPSSYNSPLHF	TGTGCCAGTAGTAATCCGAGCTCCTATAATTCACCCCTCCACTTT
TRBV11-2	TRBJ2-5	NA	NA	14	CASSLEVGRETQYF	TGTGCCAGCAGCTTAGAAGTGGGGAGAGAGACCCAGTACTTC
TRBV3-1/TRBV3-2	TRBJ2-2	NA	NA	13	CASSQVIPGELFF	TGTGCCAGCAGCCAAGTAATTCCCGGGGAGCTGTTTTTT
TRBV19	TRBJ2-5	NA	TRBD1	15	CASSQQGVHLGTQYF	TGTGCCAGTAGCCAACAGGGGGTCCATTTGGGCACCCAGTACTTC
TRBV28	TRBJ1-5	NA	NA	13	CASHGQFNQPQHF	TGTGCCAGCCACGGACAGTTCAATCAGCCCCAGCATTTT
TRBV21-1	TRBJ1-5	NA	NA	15	CASSKVRGSNQPQHF	TGTGCCAGCAGCAAAGTGAGGGGGAGCAATCAGCCCCAGCATTTT
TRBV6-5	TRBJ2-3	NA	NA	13	CASTRLGAGAQYF	TGTGCCAGCACCCGCCTCGGGGCGGGCGCGCAGTATTTT
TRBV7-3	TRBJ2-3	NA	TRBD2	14	CASSQTSGGDTQYF	TGTGCCAGCAGCCAGACTAGCGGGGGGGATACGCAGTATTTT
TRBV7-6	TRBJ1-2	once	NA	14	CASSLALAGSGYTF	TGTGCCAGCAGCTTAGCTTTAGCCGGGAGTGGCTACACCTTC
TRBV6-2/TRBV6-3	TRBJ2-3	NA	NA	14	CASSYEGSTDTQYF	TGTGCCAGCAGTTACGAGGGGAGCACAGATACGCAGTATTTT
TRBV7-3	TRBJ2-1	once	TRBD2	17	CASRTTGTSGSRSEQFF	TGTGCCAGCAGAACGACCGGGACTAGCGGGAGTAGGAGTGAGCAGTTCTTC
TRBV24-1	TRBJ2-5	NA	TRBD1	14	CATSDLDREETQYF	TGTGCCACCAGTGATTTAGACAGGGAGGAGACCCAGTACTTC
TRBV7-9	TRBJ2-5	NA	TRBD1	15	CASSINRGIQETQYF	TGTGCCAGCAGCATTAACAGGGGAATCCAAGAGACCCAGTACTTC
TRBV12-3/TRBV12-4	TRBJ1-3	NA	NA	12	CASTYPGNTIYF	TGTGCCAGCACTTACCCTGGAAACACCATATATTTT